Given below is one T cell receptor beta chain in context. This clone was counted once. Its target antigen remains unknown. No much larger clone is present one base from it, and per-base qualities are unavailable. CDR1 and CDR2, per the germline V gene, are SGHDT and YYEEEE. V drops 4 bases and J drops 4 bases, leaving 14 bases in between. The CDR3 holds 14 amino acids from the cysteine to the phenylalanine. The only DNA kept is the CDR3, 42 bases in frame from the first base. These data belong to a study of blood T cell repertoires in COVID-19 (dated by TCRdb to 2020 to 2022). For the wider study: Collaborator samples came from the United States, Italy and Spain and covered acute and convalescent phases of COVID-19. The material from the prospective study consisted of cDNA or gDNA derived from T cells, B-cell-depleted T cells, or PBMCs. The dataset comprised deeply sampled blood TCRbeta repertoires from subjects exposed to, actively infected with, or recovered from COVID-19. The repertoires were made available in a free public database intended to serve as a resource for research on the immune response to SARS-CoV-2. The samples were drawn from the first 160 participants of the ongoing ImmuneRACE study and from under 1,500 subjects provided by 6 global collaborators. A de-identified subject ID, COVID-19 status, age in years and sex were almost always included in the sample metadata. Where HLA class I and class II types were available, the types were taken from metadata supplied by the sample provider, not from assay-based typing.

Paper-wide results and their limitations: Clinical and demographic metadata were provided uncurated, with the amount varying by source and participant.

TCRbeta CDR3 regions were amplified from genomic DNA using the immunoSEQ Assay, a bias-controlled multiplex PCR. From the authors' description of their analysis: The number of nucleated cells in each sample was estimated from the amplification of reference gene primers within the assay. To quantify the absolute abundance of each unique TCRbeta CDR3 rearrangement, sequence reads were collapsed and filtered. For each sample, productive Simpson clonality was calculated as the square root of Simpson's diversity index across productive rearrangements. What TCRdb holds here is the immuneACCESS table cut down to in-frame rearrangements. Part of the clones is not present; checked against another copy, under half of the missing clones reflect an unresolved V gene, and the others are unexplained. The V and J calls and the clone size are those of that table, but D and trimming were determined from the DNA. The sample data list about 160,000 clones, and about four fifths of these were observed just once. Approximately 15% of the sample lies in the top ten.

Whole blood was collected in K2EDTA tubes by collaborating institutions according to the institutions' own protocols. For TCRbeta analysis, collaborators shipped samples in one of three forms: frozen whole blood, isolated PBMCs, or DNA extracted from either of those sample types. The receptor was derived from a woman older than 75 with acute or convalescent COVID-19. The source material was peripheral blood. The chain links TRBV5-6 with TRBJ1-1; matching of 5 bases hints at TRBD1 as the D gene. The CDR3 in this case is CASSPTWGVTEAFF. The DNA is as follows: TGTGCCAGCAGCCCGACGTGGGGGGTCACTGAAGCTTTCTTT. Outside the CDR3, residues come from the reference TRBV5-6 and TRBJ1-1 proteins, so the full variable domain is: DAGVTQSPTHLIKTRGQQVTLRCSPKSGHDTVSWYQQALGQGPQFIFQYYEEEERQRGNFPDRFSGHQFPNYSSELNVNALLLGDSALYLCASSPTWGVTEAFFGQGTRLTVV.